The 18 T cell receptor beta chains in this list originate from one sample, sequenced in a study of T cells after yellow fever vaccination (dated by TCRdb to about 2019). Libraries were prepared through 5' RACE. The sample was run on an Illumina HiSeq 2500. Starting from the raw public reads, TCRdb applied fastp trimming at Q25, assembled clones with MiXCR and retained in-frame beta chains. Merged by CDR3 protein, the rows form single entries marked with the most common genes and DNA. The sample records 150,000 to 200,000 distinct CDR3 sequences, roughly 6.2% of which are singletons. The top ten hold approximately 3% of the sample. In light of the paper, this sample's treatment or condition label describes: live attenuated yellow fever vaccine strain. This sample comprised CD4+ T cells sorted from PBMCs, obtained on the day of the first yellow fever vaccination. Source of these receptors: a man between 18 and 29 years old who received the YFV17D yellow fever vaccine.

This clonotype came up many times. The gene calls are TRBV3-1 and TRBJ1-2; no clear D gene. Trimming took off 4 bases at V and 8 bases at J, with 14 bases between the two ends. Germline V CDR1 and CDR2: LGHDT, YNNKEL (reference sequence). The CDR3 sequence is 13 residues long. The CDR3 spells CASSRYEQLGYTF. The CDR3 DNA reads as TGTGCCAGCAGCCGTTACGAACAGCTCGGCTACACCTTC.

At least ten counts were recorded for this clonotype. The chain employs TRBV12-3 or TRBV12-4 and TRBJ1-1; D is undetermined. The V gene lost 6 bases and the J gene lost 4 bases, with 12 bases spanning the gap. This CDR3 region has 13 residues. CDR3 sequence (DNA): TGTGCCAGCAGCCCAAATATCGGCACTGAAGCTTTCTTT. This translates into CASSPNIGTEAFF.

This clonotype has at least ten counts. This chain links TRBV5-1 with TRBJ2-2, with 7 bases that match TRBD1. The germline gives CDR1 SGHRS, CDR2 YFSETQ. V lost 4 bases to trimming and J lost 5 bases; unmatched junction nucleotides: 8. The CDR3 runs 15 residues. This chain's CDR3 is CASSPRQGGTGELFF. CDR3 coding DNA: TGCGCCAGCAGCCCCCGACAGGGCGGAACCGGGGAGCTGTTTTTT. Drawing the rest from reference TRBV5-1 and TRBJ2-2, the complete variable domain is KAGVTQTPRYLIKTRGQQVTLSCSPISGHRSVSWYQQTPGQGLQFLFEYFSETQRNKGNFPGRFSGRQFSNSRSEMNVSTLELGDSALYLCASSPRQGGTGELFFGEGSRLTVL.

This clonotype was found many times. The genes are TRBV28 and TRBJ1-1; D uncertain. This CDR3 contains 12 residues. CDR1 and CDR2 from the germline V gene are MDHEN and SYDVKM. Deletions cut 2 bases from V and 7 bases from J, with 8 bases between. The CDR3 protein is CASSLVRLEAFF. CDR3 DNA: TGTGCCAGCAGTTTAGTTCGGCTTGAAGCTTTCTTT.

This clonotype came up many times. This sequence joins TRBV5-1 and TRBJ2-3; D is uncertain. This CDR3 comprises 14 residues. Trimming shortened V by 5 bases and J by 3 bases, and 13 bases separated the two germline ends. Per the germline V gene, CDR1 is SGHRS and CDR2 is YFSETQ. In DNA form, the CDR3 reads TGCGCCAGCAGTGGGCGTATTAGGACAGATACGCAGTATTTT. Protein sequence: CASSGRIRTDTQYF.

This clonotype was counted at least ten times. The gene calls are TRBV28 and TRBJ2-2; 9 bases fit TRBD1. Germline V gene sequence: CDR1 MDHEN, CDR2 SYDVKM. V lost 11 bases, J lost 4 bases, and 8 bases stayed unmatched. This CDR3 spans 14 amino acids. CDR3: CAPQGQGGTGELFF. The CDR3 coding sequence is TGTGCCCCCCAGGGACAGGGCGGCACCGGGGAGCTGTTTTTT. The variable domain in full, completed from reference TRBV28 and TRBJ2-2, reads DVKVTQSSRYLVKRTGEKVFLECVQDMDHENMFWYRQDPGLGLRLIYFSYDVKMKEKGDIPEGYSVSREKKERFSLILESASTNQTSMYLCAPQGQGGTGELFFGEGSRLTVL.

This clonotype was counted many times. This sequence joins TRBV5-4 and TRBJ2-5; 10 positions match TRBD2. V lost 1 base and J lost 2; bases outside the gene matches: 2. The CDR3 spans 15 residues. CDR1 and CDR2 (germline): SGHNT, YYREEE (reference sequence). CDR3 sequence (DNA): TGTGCCAGCAGCTTGACTAGCGGGGTTCAAGAGACCCAGTACTTC. Its translation: CASSLTSGVQETQYF.

The J gene is TRBJ1-6, the V gene TRBV4-1; 7 nucleotides match TRBD1. The germline gives CDR1 MGHRA, CDR2 YSYEKL. This CDR3 contains 19 residues. V lost 1 base and J lost 1; bases outside the gene matches: 10. The CDR3 spells CASSQAGQILLSYNSPLHF. Here the CDR3 DNA reads TGCGCCAGCAGCCAAGCGGGACAGATCCTTCTTTCCTATAATTCACCCCTCCACTTT.

This sequence joins TRBV7-9 and TRBJ1-5; D is perhaps TRBD1 (6 bases). CDR1 and CDR2 (germline): SEHNR, FQNEAQ (reference sequence). V was cut by 2 bases and J by 3 bases, with 8 bases left in between. The CDR3 covers 14 residues. CDR3 DNA sequence: TGTGCCAGCAGCTTACAGGGACACAATCAGCCCCAGCATTTT. It yields the protein CASSLQGHNQPQHF.

The chain carries TRBV12-3 or TRBV12-4 and TRBJ2-7; D remains ambiguous. This CDR3 is 14 amino acids long. The V gene lost 5 bases and the J gene lost 0 bases, with 11 bases spanning the gap. For the CDR3, the DNA is TGTGCCAGCAGTCTCTATGAAACCTCCTACGAGCAGTACTTC. This sequence encodes CASSLYETSYEQYF.

This clonotype was observed many times. This chain links TRBV5-1 with TRBJ2-4; either TRBD1 or TRBD2 may supply D (5 bases each). Germline-derived CDR1 and CDR2 are SGHRS and YFSETQ. Trimming pared 3 bases from V and 8 bases from J, leaving 27 bases between. The CDR3 is made up of 18 amino acids. The CDR3 DNA follows: TGCGCCAGCAGCTCCATACCGGGACCTAGGGGAGTAAGGGACATTCAGTACTTC. Its protein product is CASSSIPGPRGVRDIQYF.

The chain is built from TRBV10-2 and TRBJ2-5; perhaps D is TRBD1 or TRBD2 (5 bases each). Germline V gene lookup returns CDR1 WSHSY and CDR2 SAAADI. Between the trimmed V and J ends, which lost 7 bases and 4 bases, there was a span of 10 bases. CDR3 size: 12 residues. The chain's CDR3 is CASTTGGETQYF. CDR3 DNA: TGCGCCAGCACCACAGGAGGAGAGACCCAGTACTTC.

The sample holds a few counts of this clonotype. V and J are TRBV11-3 and TRBJ2-1; D not resolved. Germline CDR1 SGHNT, CDR2 YENEEA. Trimming removed 3 bases from V and 9 bases from J, with 12 bases in between. This CDR3 comprises 13 residues. Here the CDR3 DNA reads TGTGCCAGCAGCTTCGGGCGGTCCGGTGAGCAGTTCTTC. It yields the protein CASSFGRSGEQFF.

This chain connects TRBV5-6 to TRBJ2-7; D possibly corresponds to TRBD1 (6 bases). The CDR3 has 15 residues. Trimming took 4 bases from V and 2 from J, leaving 16 bases between them. Germline lookup yields CDR1 SGHDT and CDR2 YYEEEE. The CDR3 sequence: CASSPLGTQPYEQYF. The CDR3 DNA sequence: TGTGCCAGCAGCCCTCTCGGGACACAACCCTACGAGCAGTACTTC.

This clonotype turned up a few times. In DNA, the CDR3 is TGTGCCATCAGTGGGCAGGGGGTCGTAGGTAACGTCCTGACTTTC. This encodes CAISGQGVVGNVLTF. The gene calls are TRBV10-3 and TRBJ2-6; 7 bases map to TRBD1. Germline V gene sequence: CDR1 ENHRY, CDR2 SYGVKD. The CDR3 spans 15 residues. V dropped 4 bases and J dropped 10; count of bases not matched to a gene: 10.

The gene calls are TRBV7-2 and TRBJ2-5; the D gene is possibly TRBD2 (6 bases). The CDR3 runs 15 residues. Trimming took off 0 bases at V and 4 bases at J, with 12 bases between the two ends. In germline, CDR1 is SGHTA, CDR2 FQGNSA. The CDR3 region has the DNA TGTGCCAGCAGCTTAGCGCGGGGTACATCAGAGACCCAGTACTTC. Amino acids: CASSLARGTSETQYF.

This clonotype has a count of ten or more. V is TRBV6-5 and J is TRBJ1-3, with D possibly being TRBD1 (5 bases). V lost 8 bases and J lost 9, with 20 bases in between. The CDR3 consists of 14 residues. Germline CDR1 MNHEY, CDR2 SVGAGI. This CDR3 reads CASLFPGTRGTIYF. The CDR3 nucleotides are TGTGCCAGCCTTTTCCCCGGGACCCGGGGCACCATATATTTT.

This clonotype was observed a handful of times. This chain links TRBV14 with TRBJ2-1; D ambiguous. V was pared by 2 bases and J by 9 bases, with 11 bases between. CDR1 and CDR2 from the germline V gene are SGHDN and FVKESK. This CDR3 has 13 residues. CDR3: CASSQLGRGEQFF. CDR3 nucleotide sequence: TGTGCCAGCAGCCAACTGGGTAGAGGTGAGCAGTTCTTC.